One sample yielded the 20 T cell receptor beta chains listed below, sequenced in a study of T cells in localized non-small cell lung cancer (dated by TCRdb to between 2020 and 2021). The library was prepared using the immunoSEQ multiplex PCR assay. Here the immuneACCESS table is served through TCRdb, limited to in-frame sequences with V and J called. Missing clones are a known gap in these copies; in checked studies unresolved V genes cover under half, and the rest lacks a known reason. This sample comprises approximately 76,000 clones, around 81% of them detected only once. The ten largest make up approximately 9.7% of the sample. Material: peripheral blood, obtained before any cancer treatment. The receptors shown here come from a female donor over 55 with stage I lung adenocarcinoma.

V is TRBV7-2 and J is TRBJ1-1; D is undetermined. Germline lookup yields CDR1 SGHTA and CDR2 FQGNSA. The CDR3 is 13 amino acids. Deletions cut 5 bases from V and 10 bases from J, with 17 bases between. DNA of the CDR3: TGTGCCAGCAGCCTTGGACGGTCACGAGGAGCTTTCTTT. Translated: CASSLGRSRGAFF.

This chain links TRBV18 with TRBJ1-1; TRBD1 aligns across 11 bases. V dropped 4 bases and J dropped 11; count of bases not matched to a gene: 15. CDR3 length equals 16 residues. Germline V gives CDR1 KGHSH, CDR2 LQKENI. The CDR3 DNA follows: TGTGCCAGCTCACGGGAGAGGTCGGACAGGGGGCTGAGTGCTTTCTTT. Translated, it gives CASSRERSDRGLSAFF.

The rearrangement uses TRBV9 and TRBJ2-7; D is uncertain. This CDR3 has 17 residues. V lost 0 bases and J 3 bases, leaving 19 bases between the germline ends. Germline CDR1 reads SGDLS; CDR2 reads YYNGEE. The CDR3 reads CASSVGSAPLRLYEQYF. Here the CDR3 DNA reads TGTGCCAGCAGCGTAGGTTCCGCCCCTCTCCGACTCTACGAGCAGTACTTC.

The V gene is TRBV7-2, the J gene TRBJ1-5; unclear D gene. Germline V gene sequence: CDR1 SGHTA, CDR2 FQGNSA. V gave up 4 bases and J gave up 2 bases, with 9 bases separating them. The CDR3 runs to 14 residues. In DNA, the CDR3 is TGTGCCAGCAGCTACTCTGGGGGCAATCAGCCCCAGCATTTT. Protein sequence: CASSYSGGNQPQHF.

This clone was picked up a small number of times. The CDR3 region has the DNA TGTGCCAGCAGTTTAGACAGGAGGGGCTACACCTTC. It translates to CASSLDRRGYTF. The genes are TRBV27 and TRBJ1-2, with a possible D match to TRBD1 (6 bases). There are 12 residues in the CDR3. The V end was cut by 2 bases, the J end by 8 bases, with 9 bases between. The germline gives CDR1 MNHEY, CDR2 SMNVEV (reference sequence).

The chain couples TRBV4-3 to TRBJ1-2; TRBD1 matches at 8 bases. Germline CDR1 is LGHNA and CDR2 is YSLEER. The CDR3 is 15 amino acids. The J segment lost 6 bases and the V segment lost 0 bases, leaving 6 bases of the junction unmatched. Here the CDR3 reads CASSQEGRGQDGYTF. CDR3 nucleotides: TGCGCCAGCAGCCAAGAGGGCAGGGGGCAGGATGGCTACACCTTC.

This clone has a handful of counts. The chain uses TRBV7-2 and TRBJ2-7; tentative D call: TRBD1 (6 bases). Germline values: CDR1 SGHTA, CDR2 FQGNSA. CDR3 length equals 15 residues. The germline V and J ends were trimmed by 1 base and 3 bases, with 13 bases remaining between them. DNA of the CDR3: TGTGCCAGCAGCTTAGGGGGGCAGAGTTTCTACGAGCAGTACTTC. Protein product: CASSLGGQSFYEQYF.

The chain combines TRBV6-5 with TRBJ1-1, with 9 bases matching TRBD1. J lost 5 bases, V lost 5 bases, and 3 bases had no gene match. Germline V gene lookup returns CDR1 MNHEY and CDR2 SVGAGI. The CDR3 has 13 residues. CDR3 bases: TGTGCCAGCAGTCGAGGACAGGGGACTGAAGCTTTCTTT. Translation: CASSRGQGTEAFF.

V gene TRBV19 combines with J gene TRBJ1-2; D ambiguous. Germline lookup yields CDR1 LNHDA and CDR2 SQIVND (reference sequence). This CDR3 has 15 amino acids. Trimming removed 3 bases from V and 2 bases from J, with 13 bases in between. CDR3 loop: CASSMLSSTNYGYTF. The DNA for the CDR3 is TGTGCCAGTAGTATGCTCAGTTCCACAAACTATGGCTACACCTTC.

This chain joins TRBV29-1 and TRBJ2-7; D is perhaps TRBD1 (6 bases). The CDR3 runs 13 residues. Germline loops: CDR1 SQVTM, CDR2 ANQGSEA. Trimming shortened V by 6 bases and J by 2 bases, and 14 bases separated the two germline ends. The CDR3 region has the DNA TGCAGCGTAAGAGGCAGGGGAACCTACGAGCAGTACTTC. Its translation: CSVRGRGTYEQYF.

This chain joins TRBV25-1 and TRBJ2-3; weak D call: TRBD1 (6 bases). Trimming took off 6 bases at V and 2 bases at J, with 15 bases between the two ends. Germline-derived CDR1 and CDR2 are MGHDK and SYGVNS. This CDR3 comprises 15 residues. The CDR3 here is CASRQQGHITDTQYF. For the CDR3, the DNA is TGTGCCAGCAGACAACAGGGACATATCACAGATACGCAGTATTTT.

By its share, this clone is medium-sized. The rearrangement uses TRBV6-5 and TRBJ1-1; D not certain. The CDR3 consists of 14 residues. The V end lost 4 bases, the J end lost 0 bases, and 9 bases lay between the germline ends. CDR1 is MNHEY and CDR2 is SVGAGI in the germline V gene. CDR3 DNA sequence: TGTGCCAGCAGTTTAGGGTTTTTGAACACTGAAGCTTTCTTT. Translation: CASSLGFLNTEAFF.

The genes are TRBV6-1 and TRBJ2-3, with 12 bases matching TRBD2. Germline CDR1 and CDR2: MNHNS and SASEGT. The junction had 4 bases not matched to a gene; V was cut back by 11 bases and J by 1 base. The CDR3 extends over 14 amino acids. CDR3 coding DNA: TGTGCCCTAGGACTAGCGGGGCGCACAGATACGCAGTATTTT. Translating gives CALGLAGRTDTQYF.

Only a few counts were recorded for this clone. Here the CDR3 reads CASSYGFSRYEQYF. DNA for the CDR3: TGTGCCAGCAGCTACGGTTTTTCTAGGTACGAGCAGTACTTC. V and J are TRBV6-1 and TRBJ2-7; D is unclear. Trimming took off 6 bases at V and 4 bases at J, with 16 bases between the two ends. Germline V CDR1 and CDR2: MNHNS, SASEGT. The CDR3 spans 14 residues.

The V and J genes are TRBV4-1 and TRBJ2-4; D remains ambiguous. The CDR3 length is 17 residues. The V and J ends lost 0 bases and 8 bases respectively, with 20 bases between them. CDR1 is MGHRA and CDR2 is YSYEKL in the germline V gene. Here the CDR3 reads CASSQDSTPGSPDIQYF. In DNA form, the CDR3 reads TGCGCCAGCAGCCAAGATTCTACCCCCGGAAGCCCAGACATTCAGTACTTC.

This chain joins TRBV29-1 and TRBJ2-5; D is unresolved. This CDR3 comprises 12 residues. Germline V gives CDR1 SQVTM, CDR2 ANQGSEA. V was trimmed by 6 bases and J by 1 base, leaving 9 bases between them. This CDR3 is CSVRSGQETQYF. The DNA of the CDR3 is TGCAGCGTCCGAAGTGGCCAAGAGACCCAGTACTTC.

The chain is built from TRBV11-2 and TRBJ2-4, with a possible D match to TRBD2 (6 bases). V lost 1 base and J 0 bases, leaving 10 bases between the germline ends. The CDR3 is made up of 16 amino acids. CDR1 SGHAT and CDR2 FQNNGV come from the germline V gene. CDR3 loop: CASSLGVGLAKNIQYF. The CDR3 region has the DNA TGTGCCAGCAGCTTAGGCGTGGGACTAGCCAAAAACATTCAGTACTTC.

This clone was seen only a few times. The V gene is TRBV15, the J gene TRBJ2-5, with 9 bases identical to TRBD1. The J segment lost 5 bases and the V segment lost 3 bases, leaving 10 bases of the junction unmatched. CDR1 is LNHNV and CDR2 is YYDKDF in the germline V gene (reference sequence). CDR3 length: 16 amino acids. Here the CDR3 reads CATSRVQGARLETQYF. CDR3 bases: TGTGCCACCAGCAGGGTACAGGGGGCGCGGTTGGAGACCCAGTACTTC.

This clone was detected only a few times. The chain couples TRBV11-1 to TRBJ1-1; no definite D call. Between the trimmed V and J ends, which lost 5 bases and 3 bases, there was a span of 10 bases. This CDR3 contains 13 residues. Germline values: CDR1 SGHAT, CDR2 FQDESV (reference sequence). Here the CDR3 DNA reads TGTGCCAGCAGCCCGACCTTACACACTGAAGCTTTCTTT. It is translated as CASSPTLHTEAFF.

This rearrangement joins TRBV6-1 to TRBJ2-3; D ambiguous. Germline V CDR1 and CDR2: MNHNS, SASEGT. The CDR3 has 13 amino acids. Trimming stripped 4 bases from V and 6 bases from J, with 11 bases between. CDR3 region: CASSVGRVDTQYF. DNA for the CDR3: TGTGCCAGCAGTGTTGGACGGGTTGATACGCAGTATTTT.